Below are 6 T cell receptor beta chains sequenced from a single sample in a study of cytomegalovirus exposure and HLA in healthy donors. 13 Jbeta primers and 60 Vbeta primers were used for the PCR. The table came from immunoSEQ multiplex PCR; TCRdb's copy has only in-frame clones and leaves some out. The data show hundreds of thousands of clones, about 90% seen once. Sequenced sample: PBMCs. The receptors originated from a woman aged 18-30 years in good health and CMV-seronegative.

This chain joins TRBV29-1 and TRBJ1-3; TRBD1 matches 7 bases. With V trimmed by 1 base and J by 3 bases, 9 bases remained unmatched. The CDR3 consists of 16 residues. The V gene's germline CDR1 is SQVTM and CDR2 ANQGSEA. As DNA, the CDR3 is TGCAGCGTTGAAGTGGAACTCCAGGGGGATGGAAACACCATATATTTT. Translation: CSVEVELQGDGNTIYF.

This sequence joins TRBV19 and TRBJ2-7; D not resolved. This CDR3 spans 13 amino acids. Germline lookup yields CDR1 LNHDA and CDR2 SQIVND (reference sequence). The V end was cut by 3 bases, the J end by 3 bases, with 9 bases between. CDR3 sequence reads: CASSITANYEQYF. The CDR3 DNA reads TGTGCCAGTAGTATTACAGCCAACTACGAGCAGTACTTC.

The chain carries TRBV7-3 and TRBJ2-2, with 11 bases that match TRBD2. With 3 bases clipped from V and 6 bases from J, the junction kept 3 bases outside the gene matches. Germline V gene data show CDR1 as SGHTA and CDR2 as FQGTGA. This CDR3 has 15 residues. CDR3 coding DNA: TGTGCCAGCAGCTTTAGCGGGGGGGCGGCCGGGGAGCTGTTTTTT. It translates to CASSFSGGAAGELFF.

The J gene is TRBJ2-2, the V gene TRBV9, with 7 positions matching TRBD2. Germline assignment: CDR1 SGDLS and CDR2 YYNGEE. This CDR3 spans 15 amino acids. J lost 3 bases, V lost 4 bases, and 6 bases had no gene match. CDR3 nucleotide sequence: TGTGCCAGCAGCCCCGGGACTACCCACACCGGGGAGCTGTTTTTT. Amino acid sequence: CASSPGTTHTGELFF. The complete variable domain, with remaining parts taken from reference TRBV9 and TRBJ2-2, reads DSGVTQTPKHLITATGQRVTLRCSPRSGDLSVYWYQQSLDQGLQFLIQYYNGEERAKGNILERFSAQQFPDLHSELNLSSLELGDSALYFCASSPGTTHTGELFFGEGSRLTVL.

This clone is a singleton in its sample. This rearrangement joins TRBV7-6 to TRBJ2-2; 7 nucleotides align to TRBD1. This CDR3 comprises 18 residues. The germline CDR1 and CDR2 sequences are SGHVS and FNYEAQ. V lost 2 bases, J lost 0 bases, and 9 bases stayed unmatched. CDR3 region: CASSLKLTGKTNTGELFF. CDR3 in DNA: TGTGCCAGCAGCTTAAAATTGACAGGGAAAACGAACACCGGGGAGCTGTTTTTT.

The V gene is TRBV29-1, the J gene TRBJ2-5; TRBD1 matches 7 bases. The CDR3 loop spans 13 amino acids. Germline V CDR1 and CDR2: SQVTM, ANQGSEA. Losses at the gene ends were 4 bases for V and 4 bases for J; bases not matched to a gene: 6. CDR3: CSVAEGAGETQYF. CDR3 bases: TGCAGCGTTGCAGAGGGGGCAGGAGAGACCCAGTACTTC.